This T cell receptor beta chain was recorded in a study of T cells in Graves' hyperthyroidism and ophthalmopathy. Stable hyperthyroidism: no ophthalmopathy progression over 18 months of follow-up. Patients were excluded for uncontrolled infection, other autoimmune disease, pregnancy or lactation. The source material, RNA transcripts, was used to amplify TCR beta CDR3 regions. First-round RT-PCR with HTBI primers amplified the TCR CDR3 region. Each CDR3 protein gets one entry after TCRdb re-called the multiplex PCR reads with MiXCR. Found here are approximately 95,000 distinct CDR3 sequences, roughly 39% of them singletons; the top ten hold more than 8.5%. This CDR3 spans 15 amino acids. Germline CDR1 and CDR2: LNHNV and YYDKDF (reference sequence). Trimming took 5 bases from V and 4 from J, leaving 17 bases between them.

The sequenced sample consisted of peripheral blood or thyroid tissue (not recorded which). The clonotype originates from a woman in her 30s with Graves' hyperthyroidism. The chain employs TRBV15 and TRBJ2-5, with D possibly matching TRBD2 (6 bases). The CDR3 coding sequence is TGTGCCACCAGCGGCGGGACCACGCTACGAGAGACCCAGTACTTC. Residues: CATSGGTTLRETQYF.